The present TCR beta chain was sequenced within a study of shared clonotypes between healthy human individuals. Study findings and constraints: Among non-shared clonotypes, generation probabilities were lower than among those shared by all four donors. A generally larger estimated richness was seen in naive subsets than in memory subsets. Incomplete sequencing of sorted subsets was indicated by rarefaction despite large depth.

This clone is a singleton in its sample. Its antigen is not identified. Partitioning of CD4+ cells yielded a CD45RA+ naive subset and a CD45RA-negative memory subset. Produced via immunoSEQ multiplex PCR; TCRdb's table is partial and in-frame only. The sample contains 2,100,000 or so clones, approximately 94% of which appear only once. CDR1 WSHSY and CDR2 SAAADI come from the germline V gene. The CDR3 is made up of 14 amino acids. V was clipped by 4 bases and J by 1 base; unmatched bases: 2. The receptor comes from a man aged 18 to 30 in good health. This chain uses TRBV10-2 with TRBJ2-3; 7 bases fit TRBD2. Sequenced: naive CD4+ T cells sorted from blood. Subset indicated: CD45RA+ positively selected. The CDR3: CASSVAGGTDTQYF. DNA of the CDR3: TGCGCCAGCAGTGTGGCGGGGGGCACAGATACGCAGTATTTT.